This T cell receptor beta chain appears in the sequencing data of a study of blood T cell repertoires in COVID-19. Overall study: There were acute and convalescent COVID-19 samples, and they came from the United States, Italy and Spain.

The authors' processing: Estimates of nucleated cell counts were drawn from the amplification of reference gene primers. The data were produced by immunoSEQ multiplex PCR, yet TCRdb's version contains in-frame clones alone and is incomplete. D and trimming were read from the DNA, whereas the V and J calls and clone size are those reported in that table. The sample yields about 380,000 clones, around 85% seen once. The CDR3 totals 14 residues. The V gene's germline CDR1 is SGHNT and CDR2 YYREEE (reference sequence). Trimming stripped 4 bases from V and 3 bases from J, with 8 bases between. The clonotype comes from a woman under 30 with acute or convalescent COVID-19. The gene calls are TRBV5-4 and TRBJ1-6; D gene unclear. Sequencing was done on a sample of peripheral blood. CDR3 nucleotides: TGTGCCAGCAGCCCGGAGGGCTATAATTCACCCCTCCACTTT. Protein sequence: CASSPEGYNSPLHF.